This T cell receptor (beta chain) emerged from a study of beta chain features in type 1 diabetes. With respect to this clone: Its antigen is unknown.

Whole-study findings and limits: Individuals with type 1 diabetes displayed fewer insertions and more deletions at VDJ junctions.

This CDR3 comprises 13 residues. V was shortened by 6 bases and J by 4 bases, with 12 bases between the two germline ends. Germline lookup yields CDR1 SNHLY and CDR2 FYNNEI. The isolated RNA, all of it, was reverse transcribed, so expressed TCRB transcripts were what got sequenced. Method: immunoSEQ multiplex PCR; TCRdb's copy keeps in-frame clones and lacks some. The sample holds 200,000 to 250,000 clones, more than 9% seen once. The V call is TRBV2, the J call TRBJ1-1; TRBD1 might be the D (6 bases). Sequencing was carried out using naive CD4+ T cells from blood. The clonotype originates from a woman younger than 35 in good health. CDR3 nucleotide sequence: TGTGCCAGCAGCCCAGGGGTTGGCACTGAAGCTTTCTTT. This codes for CASSPGVGTEAFF.